A single sample gave rise to the 5 T cell receptor beta chains below, sequenced in a study of response to subunit inactivated influenza vaccine. Each CDR3 protein is one row after TCRdb ran MiXCR on the RT-PCR reads. This sample has around 600,000 distinct CDR3 sequences, with around 10% found just once. The same specimen was also included in a second study, on T cells expressing NK-cell markers. From that study: The authors generated TCR beta cDNA through 5'RACE template switching with UMIs.

Sequenced here: PBMCs from blood, sampled on the day of vaccination. The receptors originated from a man aged 45-65 years who received an inactivated influenza vaccine.

CDR3 coding DNA: TGTGCCAGCAGTTTGATGATACTAGCGGGACTCACAGATACGCAGTATTTT. The encoded protein is CASSLMILAGLTDTQYF. The rearrangement links TRBV28 to TRBJ2-3; TRBD2 matches at 10 bases. Per the germline V gene, CDR1 is MDHEN and CDR2 is SYDVKM. V shed 3 bases, J shed 2 bases, and the junction held 8 bases outside the gene matches. The CDR3 length is 17 residues.

Only a few counts were recorded for this clonotype. V usage is TRBV6-2 or TRBV6-3 and J usage is TRBJ2-7, with D perhaps matching TRBD1 or TRBD2 (5 bases each). Per the germline V gene, CDR1 is MNHEY and CDR2 is SVGEGT. This CDR3 has 13 residues. The V end was cut by 6 bases, the J end by 6 bases, with 15 bases between. The CDR3 protein is CASSRAGRGEQYF. The CDR3 bases are TGTGCCAGCAGCCGGGCAGGGAGAGGCGAGCAGTACTTC.

The chain employs TRBV12-3 or TRBV12-4 and TRBJ2-1; D is perhaps TRBD2 (6 bases). With 5 bases removed from V and 6 bases from J, the gap between germline ends came to 11 bases. The CDR3 covers 13 residues. The CDR3 region has the DNA TGTGCCAGCAGTATTGGGACTTTCAATGAGCAGTTCTTC. Its protein product is CASSIGTFNEQFF.

There are a few counts of this clonotype. The V call is TRBV20-1, the J call TRBJ2-5, with TRBD2 matching 16 bases. V was clipped by 4 bases and J by 5 bases; unmatched bases: 7. The CDR3 runs 16 residues. From germline, CDR1 is DFQATT and CDR2 SNEGSKA (reference sequence). CDR3 DNA sequence: TGCAGTGCTACGGGACTAGCGGGAGGGTCGAGGGAGACCCAGTACTTC. Translated, it gives CSATGLAGGSRETQYF.

This clonotype has a handful of counts. V is TRBV29-1 and J is TRBJ2-7, with TRBD2 matching over 12 bases. CDR1 is SQVTM and CDR2 is ANQGSEA in the germline V gene. The length of the CDR3 is 13 residues. The junction had 2 bases not matched to a gene; V was cut back by 5 bases and J by 3 bases. CDR3 bases: TGCAGCGTTATACTAGCGGGAGGCTACGAGCAGTACTTC. Translation gives CSVILAGGYEQYF.